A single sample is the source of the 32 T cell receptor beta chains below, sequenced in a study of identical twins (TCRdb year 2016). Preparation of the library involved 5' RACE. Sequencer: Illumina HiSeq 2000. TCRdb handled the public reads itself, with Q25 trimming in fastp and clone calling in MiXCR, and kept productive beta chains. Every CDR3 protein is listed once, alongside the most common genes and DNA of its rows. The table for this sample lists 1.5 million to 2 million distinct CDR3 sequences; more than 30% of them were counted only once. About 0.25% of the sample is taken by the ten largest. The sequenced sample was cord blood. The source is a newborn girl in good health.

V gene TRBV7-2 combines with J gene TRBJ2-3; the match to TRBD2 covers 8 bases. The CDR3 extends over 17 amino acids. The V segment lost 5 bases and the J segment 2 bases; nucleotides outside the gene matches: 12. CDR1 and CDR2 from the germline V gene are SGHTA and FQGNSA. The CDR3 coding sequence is TGTGCCAGCAGCCCCCAAGGGACTAGTGGGACCACAGATACGCAGTATTTT. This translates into CASSPQGTSGTTDTQYF.

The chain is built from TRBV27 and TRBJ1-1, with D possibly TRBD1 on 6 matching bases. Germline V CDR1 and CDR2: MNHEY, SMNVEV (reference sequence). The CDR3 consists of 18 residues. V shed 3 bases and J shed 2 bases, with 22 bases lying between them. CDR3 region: CASSFRRDTEALNTEAFF. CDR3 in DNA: TGTGCCAGCAGTTTCCGCCGGGACACAGAAGCGTTAAACACTGAAGCTTTCTTT.

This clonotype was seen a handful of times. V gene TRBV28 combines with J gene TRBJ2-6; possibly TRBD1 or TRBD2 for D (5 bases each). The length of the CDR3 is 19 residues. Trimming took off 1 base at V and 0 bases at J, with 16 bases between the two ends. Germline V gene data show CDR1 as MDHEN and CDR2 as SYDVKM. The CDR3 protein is CASSLLGPRGSSGANVLTF. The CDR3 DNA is TGTGCCAGCAGTTTATTGGGGCCTCGGGGTAGCTCTGGGGCCAACGTCCTGACTTTC.

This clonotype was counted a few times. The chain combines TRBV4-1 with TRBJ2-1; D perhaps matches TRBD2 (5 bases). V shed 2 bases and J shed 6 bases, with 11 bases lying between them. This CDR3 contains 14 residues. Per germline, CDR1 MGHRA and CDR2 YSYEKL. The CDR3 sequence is CASSQPTRANEQFF. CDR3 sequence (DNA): TGCGCCAGCAGCCAACCTACTAGAGCCAATGAGCAGTTCTTC.

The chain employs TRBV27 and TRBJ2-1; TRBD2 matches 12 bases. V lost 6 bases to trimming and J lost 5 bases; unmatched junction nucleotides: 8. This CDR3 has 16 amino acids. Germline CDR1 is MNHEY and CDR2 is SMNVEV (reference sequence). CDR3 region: CASSPRLAGAHNEQFF. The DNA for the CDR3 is TGTGCCAGCAGCCCCAGACTAGCGGGGGCTCACAATGAGCAGTTCTTC.

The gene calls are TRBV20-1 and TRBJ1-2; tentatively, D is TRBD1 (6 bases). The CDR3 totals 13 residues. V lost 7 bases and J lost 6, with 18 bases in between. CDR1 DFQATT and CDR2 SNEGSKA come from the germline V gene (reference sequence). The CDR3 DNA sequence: TGCAGTGATGACAGGCTCGGGCTAAATGGCTACACCTTC. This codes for CSDDRLGLNGYTF.

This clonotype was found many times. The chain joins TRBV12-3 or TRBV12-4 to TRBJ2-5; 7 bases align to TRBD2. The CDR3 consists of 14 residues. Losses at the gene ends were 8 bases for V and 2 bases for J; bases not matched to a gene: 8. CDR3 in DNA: TGTGCCAGCGGTCGGTCTAGCGGACAAGAGACCCAGTACTTC. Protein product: CASGRSSGQETQYF.

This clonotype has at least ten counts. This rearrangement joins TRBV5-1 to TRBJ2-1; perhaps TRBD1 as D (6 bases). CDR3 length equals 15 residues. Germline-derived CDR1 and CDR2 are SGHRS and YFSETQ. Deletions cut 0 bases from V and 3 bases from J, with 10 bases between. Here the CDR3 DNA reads TGCGCCAGCAGCTTGGAACAGGGAGTCTACAATGAGCAGTTCTTC. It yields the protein CASSLEQGVYNEQFF.

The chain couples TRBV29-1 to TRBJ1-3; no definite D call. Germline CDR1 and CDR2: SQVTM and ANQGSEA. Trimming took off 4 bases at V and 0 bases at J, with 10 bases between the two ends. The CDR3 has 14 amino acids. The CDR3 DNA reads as TGCAGCGTTGTCCGGGATAACTCTGGAAACACCATATATTTT. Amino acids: CSVVRDNSGNTIYF.

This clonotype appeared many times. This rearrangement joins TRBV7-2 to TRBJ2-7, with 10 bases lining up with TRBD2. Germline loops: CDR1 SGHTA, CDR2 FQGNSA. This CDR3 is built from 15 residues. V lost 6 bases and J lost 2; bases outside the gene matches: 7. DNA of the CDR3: TGTGCCAGCAGTTTACGGACTAGCGGAGCCTACGAGCAGTACTTC. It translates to CASSLRTSGAYEQYF.

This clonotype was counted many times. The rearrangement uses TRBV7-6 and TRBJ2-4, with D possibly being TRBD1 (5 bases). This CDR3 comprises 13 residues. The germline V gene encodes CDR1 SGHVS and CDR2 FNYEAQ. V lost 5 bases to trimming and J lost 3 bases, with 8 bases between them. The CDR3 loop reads CASSQGGKNIQYF. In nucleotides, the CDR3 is TGTGCCAGCAGCCAGGGCGGCAAAAACATTCAGTACTTC.

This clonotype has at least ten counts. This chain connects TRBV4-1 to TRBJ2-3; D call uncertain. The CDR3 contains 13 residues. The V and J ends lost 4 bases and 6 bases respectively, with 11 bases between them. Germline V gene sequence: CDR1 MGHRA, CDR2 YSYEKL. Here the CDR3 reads CASSPHREDTQYF. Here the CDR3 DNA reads TGCGCCAGCAGCCCTCACCGCGAGGATACGCAGTATTTT.

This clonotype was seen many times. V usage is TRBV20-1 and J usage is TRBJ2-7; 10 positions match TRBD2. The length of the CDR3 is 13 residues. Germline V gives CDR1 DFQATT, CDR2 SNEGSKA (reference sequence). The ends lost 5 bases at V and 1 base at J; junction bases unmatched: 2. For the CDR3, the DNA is TGCAGTGCTTCTAGCGGGAGATCCTACGAGCAGTACTTC. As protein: CSASSGRSYEQYF.

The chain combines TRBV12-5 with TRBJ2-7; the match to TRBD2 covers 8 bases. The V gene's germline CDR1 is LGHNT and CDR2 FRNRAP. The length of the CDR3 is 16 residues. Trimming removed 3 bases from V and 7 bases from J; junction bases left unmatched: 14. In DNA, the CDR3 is TGTGCTAGTGGTTTCCCCGGAACTAGCGGTAGGAATGAGCAGTACTTC. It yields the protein CASGFPGTSGRNEQYF.

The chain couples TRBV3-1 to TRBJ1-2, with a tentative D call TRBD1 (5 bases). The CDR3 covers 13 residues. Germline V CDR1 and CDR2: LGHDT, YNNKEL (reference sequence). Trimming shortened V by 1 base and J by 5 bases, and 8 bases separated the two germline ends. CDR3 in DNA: TGTGCCAGCAGCCAAGGGGAGGGGTATGGCTACACCTTC. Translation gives CASSQGEGYGYTF.

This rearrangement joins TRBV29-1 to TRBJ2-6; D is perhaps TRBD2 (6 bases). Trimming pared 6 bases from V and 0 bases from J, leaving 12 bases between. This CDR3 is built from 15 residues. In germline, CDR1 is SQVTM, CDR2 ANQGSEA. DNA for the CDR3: TGCAGCGTGCGGGACGGTGGCTCTGGGGCCAACGTCCTGACTTTC. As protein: CSVRDGGSGANVLTF.

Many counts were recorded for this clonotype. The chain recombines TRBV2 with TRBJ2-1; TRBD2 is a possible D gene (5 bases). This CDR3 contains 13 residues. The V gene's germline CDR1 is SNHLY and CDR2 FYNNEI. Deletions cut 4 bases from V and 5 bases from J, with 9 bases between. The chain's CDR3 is CASSVKADNEQFF. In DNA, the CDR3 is TGTGCCAGCAGTGTAAAAGCGGACAATGAGCAGTTCTTC.

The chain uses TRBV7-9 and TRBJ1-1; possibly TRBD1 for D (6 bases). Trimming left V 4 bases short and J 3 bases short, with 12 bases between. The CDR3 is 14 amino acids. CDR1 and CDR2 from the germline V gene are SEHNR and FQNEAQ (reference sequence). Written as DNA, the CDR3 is TGTGCCAGCAGCTCGCCCACAGGGCACACTGAAGCTTTCTTT. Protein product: CASSSPTGHTEAFF.

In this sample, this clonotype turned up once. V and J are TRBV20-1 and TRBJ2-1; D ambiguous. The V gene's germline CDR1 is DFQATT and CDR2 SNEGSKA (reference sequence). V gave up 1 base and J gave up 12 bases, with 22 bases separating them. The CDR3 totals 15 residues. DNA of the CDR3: TGCAGTGCTAGAGCCTCTAGGGCCAGAGCCCTCGCGCAGTTCTTC. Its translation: CSARASRARALAQFF.

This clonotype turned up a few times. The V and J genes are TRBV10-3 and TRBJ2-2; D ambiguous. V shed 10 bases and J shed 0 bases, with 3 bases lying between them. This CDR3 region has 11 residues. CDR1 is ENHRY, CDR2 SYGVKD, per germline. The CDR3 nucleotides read TGTGCCACGTCGAACACCGGGGAGCTGTTTTTT. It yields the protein CATSNTGELFF.

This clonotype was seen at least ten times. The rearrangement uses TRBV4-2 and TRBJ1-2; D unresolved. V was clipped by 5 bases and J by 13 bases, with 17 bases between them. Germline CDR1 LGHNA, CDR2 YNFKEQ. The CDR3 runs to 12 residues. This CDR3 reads CASSSSLPTCTF. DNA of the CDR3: TGTGCCAGCAGCTCATCCCTACCAACCTGCACCTTC.

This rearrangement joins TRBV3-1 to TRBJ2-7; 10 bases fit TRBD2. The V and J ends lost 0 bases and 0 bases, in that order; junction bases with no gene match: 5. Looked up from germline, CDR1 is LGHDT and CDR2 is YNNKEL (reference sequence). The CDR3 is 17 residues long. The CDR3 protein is CASSQDSPSGSSYEQYF. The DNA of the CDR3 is TGTGCCAGCAGCCAAGATTCTCCTAGCGGGAGCTCCTACGAGCAGTACTTC.

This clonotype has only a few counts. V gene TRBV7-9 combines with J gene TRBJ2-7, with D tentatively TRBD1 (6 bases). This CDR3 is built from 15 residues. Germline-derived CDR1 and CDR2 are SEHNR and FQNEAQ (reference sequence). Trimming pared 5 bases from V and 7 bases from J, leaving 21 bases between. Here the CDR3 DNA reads TGTGCCAGCAGCCCAGTTAGGGTAGGGGGTCTGGAGCAGTACTTC. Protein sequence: CASSPVRVGGLEQYF.

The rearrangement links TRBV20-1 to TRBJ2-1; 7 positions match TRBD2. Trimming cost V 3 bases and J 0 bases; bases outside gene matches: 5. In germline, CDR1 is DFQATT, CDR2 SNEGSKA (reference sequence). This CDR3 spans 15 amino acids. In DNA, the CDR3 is TGCAGTGCTAGCGGGCTAGCGGACTCCTACAATGAGCAGTTCTTC. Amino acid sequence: CSASGLADSYNEQFF.

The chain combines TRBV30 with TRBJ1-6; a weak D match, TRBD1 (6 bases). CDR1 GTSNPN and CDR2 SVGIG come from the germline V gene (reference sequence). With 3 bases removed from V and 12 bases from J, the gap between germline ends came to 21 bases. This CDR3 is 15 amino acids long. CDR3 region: CAWSRTVSIPLPLHF. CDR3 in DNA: TGTGCCTGGAGCCGGACAGTGTCTATTCCTCTACCCCTCCACTTT.

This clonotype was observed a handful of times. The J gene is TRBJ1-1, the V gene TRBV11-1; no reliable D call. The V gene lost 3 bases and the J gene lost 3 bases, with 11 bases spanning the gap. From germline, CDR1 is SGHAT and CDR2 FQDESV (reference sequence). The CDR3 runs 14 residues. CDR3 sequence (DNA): TGTGCCAGCAGCTTGACACCGAGGCACACTGAAGCTTTCTTT. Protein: CASSLTPRHTEAFF.

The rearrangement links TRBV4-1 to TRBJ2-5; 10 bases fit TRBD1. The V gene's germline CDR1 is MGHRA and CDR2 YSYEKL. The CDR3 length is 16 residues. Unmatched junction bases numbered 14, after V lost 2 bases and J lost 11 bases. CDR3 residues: CASSQRQGAVSNEQYF. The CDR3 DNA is TGCGCCAGCAGCCAACGACAGGGGGCCGTATCAAATGAGCAGTACTTC.

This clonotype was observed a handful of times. The chain's CDR3 is CASSAPGLAGDFEQFF. The CDR3 DNA follows: TGTGCCAGCAGCGCCCCGGGACTAGCGGGAGACTTTGAGCAGTTCTTC. V usage is TRBV7-8 and J usage is TRBJ2-1, with 14 bases identical to TRBD2. After removal of 5 bases from V and 9 bases from J, the junction contained 9 bases not matched to a gene. Germline V gene sequence: CDR1 SGHVS, CDR2 FQNEAQ. The CDR3 contains 16 residues.

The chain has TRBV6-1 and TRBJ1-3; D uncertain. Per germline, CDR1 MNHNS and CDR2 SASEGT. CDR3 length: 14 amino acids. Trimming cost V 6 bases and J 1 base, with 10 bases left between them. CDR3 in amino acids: CASRSLGSGNTIYF. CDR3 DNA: TGTGCCAGCAGATCCCTTGGTTCTGGAAACACCATATATTTT.

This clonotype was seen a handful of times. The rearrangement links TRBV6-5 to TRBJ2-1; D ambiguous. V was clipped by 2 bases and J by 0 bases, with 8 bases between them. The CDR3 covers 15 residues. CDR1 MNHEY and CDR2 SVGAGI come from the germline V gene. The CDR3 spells CASSYLADSYNEQFF. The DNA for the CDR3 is TGTGCCAGCAGTTACCTCGCAGACTCCTACAATGAGCAGTTCTTC.

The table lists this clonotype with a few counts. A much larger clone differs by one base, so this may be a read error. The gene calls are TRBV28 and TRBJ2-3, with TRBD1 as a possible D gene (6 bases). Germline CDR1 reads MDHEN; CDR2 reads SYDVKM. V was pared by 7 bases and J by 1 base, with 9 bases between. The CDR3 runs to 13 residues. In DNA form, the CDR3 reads TGTGCCAGCACACCAGGGGGCACAGATACGCAGTATTTT. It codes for CASTPGGTDTQYF.

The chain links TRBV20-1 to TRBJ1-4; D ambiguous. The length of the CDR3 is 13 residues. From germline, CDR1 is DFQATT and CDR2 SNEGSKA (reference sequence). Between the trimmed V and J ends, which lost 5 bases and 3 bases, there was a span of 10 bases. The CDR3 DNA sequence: TGCAGTGCTCGCGCAGGCCCTAATGAAAAACTGTTTTTT. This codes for CSARAGPNEKLFF.